This note documents a single T cell receptor (beta chain) sequence. This specimen belongs to a study of blood T cell repertoires in COVID-19. Study information: Samples of COVID-19 (acute and convalescent) were obtained from the United States, Italy and Spain. PBMCs, B-cell-depleted T cells, or T cells were the source of the cDNA or gDNA that made up the material.

Trimming left V 5 bases short and J 7 bases short, with 20 bases between. Germline CDR1 reads SEHNR; CDR2 reads FQNEAQ (reference sequence). The CDR3 runs 15 residues. The study recruited people aged about 18 to 90 years across around 23 US areas. The repertoire was sequenced with immunoSEQ multiplex PCR; TCRdb's copy has only in-frame clones and lacks some. The data contain about 220,000 clones, around 90% of them singletons. The origin of this receptor is a woman under 40 with acute COVID-19. Material: PBMCs or T cells enriched from blood (not recorded which). V and J are TRBV7-9 and TRBJ1-1, with D tentatively TRBD1 (5 bases). Here the CDR3 reads CASSLPLRGNLEAFF. The DNA for the CDR3 is TGTGCCAGCAGCCTACCTTTAAGGGGAAACCTTGAAGCTTTCTTT.